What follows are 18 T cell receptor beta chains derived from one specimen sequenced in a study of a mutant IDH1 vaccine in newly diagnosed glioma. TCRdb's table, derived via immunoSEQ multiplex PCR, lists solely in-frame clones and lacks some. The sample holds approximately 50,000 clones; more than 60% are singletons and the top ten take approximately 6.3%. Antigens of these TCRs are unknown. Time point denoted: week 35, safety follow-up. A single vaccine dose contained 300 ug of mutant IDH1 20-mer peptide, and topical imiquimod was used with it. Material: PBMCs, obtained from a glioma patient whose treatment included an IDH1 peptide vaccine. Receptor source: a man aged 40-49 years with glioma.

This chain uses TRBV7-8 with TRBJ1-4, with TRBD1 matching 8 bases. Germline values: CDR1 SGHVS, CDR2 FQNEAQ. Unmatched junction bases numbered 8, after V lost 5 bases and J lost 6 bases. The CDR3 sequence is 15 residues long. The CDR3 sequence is CASSARTGLDEKLFF. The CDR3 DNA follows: TGTGCCAGCAGCGCCCGGACAGGGCTGGATGAAAAACTGTTTTTT.

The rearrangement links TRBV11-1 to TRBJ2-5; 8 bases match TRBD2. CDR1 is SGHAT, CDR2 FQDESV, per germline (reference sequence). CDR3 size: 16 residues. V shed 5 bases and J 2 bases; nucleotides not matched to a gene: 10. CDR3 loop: CASSRRRGGNQETQYF. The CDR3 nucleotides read TGTGCCAGCAGCCGACGTCGCGGGGGGAATCAAGAGACCCAGTACTTC.

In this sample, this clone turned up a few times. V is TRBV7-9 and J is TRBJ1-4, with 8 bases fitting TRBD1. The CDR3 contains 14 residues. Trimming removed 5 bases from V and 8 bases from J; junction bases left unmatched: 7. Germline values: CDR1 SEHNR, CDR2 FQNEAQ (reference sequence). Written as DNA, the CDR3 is TGTGCCAGCAGCCCCCGGACAGGGAAAGAAAAACTGTTTTTT. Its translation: CASSPRTGKEKLFF.

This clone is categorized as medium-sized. CDR3 sequence reads: CASSQASTGELFF. The CDR3 DNA reads TGTGCCAGCAGCCAAGCTAGCACCGGGGAGCTGTTTTTT. V and J are TRBV4-2 and TRBJ2-2; D gene uncertain. The CDR3 spans 13 residues. V shed 1 base and J shed 4 bases, with 4 bases lying between them. Looked up from germline, CDR1 is LGHNA and CDR2 is YNFKEQ.

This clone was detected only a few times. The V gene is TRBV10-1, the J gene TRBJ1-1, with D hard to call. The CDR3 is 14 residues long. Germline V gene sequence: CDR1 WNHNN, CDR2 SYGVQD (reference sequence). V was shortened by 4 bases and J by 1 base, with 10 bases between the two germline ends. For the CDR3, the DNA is TGCGCCAGCAGTGTCGGTTCCAAGAACACTGAAGCTTTCTTT. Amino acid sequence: CASSVGSKNTEAFF.

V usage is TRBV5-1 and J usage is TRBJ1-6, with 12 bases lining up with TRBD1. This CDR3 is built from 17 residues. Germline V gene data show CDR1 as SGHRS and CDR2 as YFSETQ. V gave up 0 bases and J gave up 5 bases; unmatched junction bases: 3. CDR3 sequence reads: CASSLGDRGPNNSPLHF. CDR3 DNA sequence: TGCGCCAGCAGCTTGGGGGACAGGGGGCCTAATAATTCACCCCTCCACTTT.

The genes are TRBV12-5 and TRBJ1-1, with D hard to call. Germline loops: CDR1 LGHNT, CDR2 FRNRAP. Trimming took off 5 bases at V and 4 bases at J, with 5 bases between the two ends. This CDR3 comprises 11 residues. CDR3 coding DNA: TGTGCTAGTGGTAGAGGCACTGAAGCTTTCTTT. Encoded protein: CASGRGTEAFF.

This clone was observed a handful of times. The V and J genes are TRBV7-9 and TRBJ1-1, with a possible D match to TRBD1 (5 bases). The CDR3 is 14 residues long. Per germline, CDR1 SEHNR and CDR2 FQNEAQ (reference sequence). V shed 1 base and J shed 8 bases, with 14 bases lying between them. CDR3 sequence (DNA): TGTGCCAGCAGCTTAGACGGGGGGGGAGCGGAAGCTTTCTTT. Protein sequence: CASSLDGGGAEAFF.

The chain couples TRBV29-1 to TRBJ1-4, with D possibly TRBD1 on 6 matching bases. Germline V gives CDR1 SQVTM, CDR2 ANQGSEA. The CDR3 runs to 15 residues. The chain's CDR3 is CGAPDGGAANEKLFF. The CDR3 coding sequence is TGCGGGGCCCCCGATGGGGGGGCAGCTAATGAAAAACTGTTTTTT.

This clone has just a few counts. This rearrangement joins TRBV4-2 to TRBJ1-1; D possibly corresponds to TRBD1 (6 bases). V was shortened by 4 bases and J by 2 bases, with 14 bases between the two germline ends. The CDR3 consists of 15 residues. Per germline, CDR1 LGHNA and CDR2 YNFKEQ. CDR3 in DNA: TGTGCCAGCAGCCCCTTGGGACAATCCAACACTGAAGCTTTCTTT. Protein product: CASSPLGQSNTEAFF.

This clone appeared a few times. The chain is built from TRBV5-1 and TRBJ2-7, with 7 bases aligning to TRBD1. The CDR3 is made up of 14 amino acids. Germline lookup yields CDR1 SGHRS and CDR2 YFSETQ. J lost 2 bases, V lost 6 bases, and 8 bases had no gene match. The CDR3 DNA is TGCGCCAGCACCCCCCTCCAGGGGGCCTACGAGCAGTACTTC. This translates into CASTPLQGAYEQYF.

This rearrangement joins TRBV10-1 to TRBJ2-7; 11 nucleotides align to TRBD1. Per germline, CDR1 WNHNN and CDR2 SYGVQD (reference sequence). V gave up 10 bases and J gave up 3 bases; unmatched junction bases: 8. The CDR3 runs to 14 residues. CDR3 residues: CAIPRTGGFYEQYF. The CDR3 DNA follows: TGCGCCATCCCGAGGACAGGGGGCTTCTACGAGCAGTACTTC.

DNA for the CDR3: TGTGCCAGCTCACCAACCGAGGACAGCCCCGAGCAGCCCCAGCATTTT. Its protein is CASSPTEDSPEQPQHF. The chain joins TRBV18 to TRBJ1-5, with D possibly being TRBD1 (6 bases). Per the germline V gene, CDR1 is KGHSH and CDR2 is LQKENI. This CDR3 is built from 16 residues. V lost 2 bases to trimming and J lost 7 bases, with 18 bases between them.

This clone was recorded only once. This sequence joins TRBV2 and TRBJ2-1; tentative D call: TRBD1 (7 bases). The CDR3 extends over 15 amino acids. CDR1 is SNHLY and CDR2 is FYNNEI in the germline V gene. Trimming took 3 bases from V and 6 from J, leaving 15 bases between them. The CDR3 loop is CASSERRQGGNEQFF. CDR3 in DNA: TGTGCCAGCAGTGAGAGAAGGCAGGGGGGCAATGAGCAGTTCTTC.

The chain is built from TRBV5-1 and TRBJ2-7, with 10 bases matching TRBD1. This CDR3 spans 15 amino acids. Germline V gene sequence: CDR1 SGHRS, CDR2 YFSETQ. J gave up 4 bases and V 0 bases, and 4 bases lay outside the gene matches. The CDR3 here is CASSLGDRGLYEQYF. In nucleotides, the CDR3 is TGCGCCAGCAGCTTGGGGGACAGGGGACTTTACGAGCAGTACTTC.

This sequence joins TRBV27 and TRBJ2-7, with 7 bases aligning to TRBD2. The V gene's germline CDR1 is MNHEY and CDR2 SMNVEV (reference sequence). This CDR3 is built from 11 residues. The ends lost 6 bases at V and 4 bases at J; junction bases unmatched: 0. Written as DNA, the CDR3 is TGTGCCAGCAGGGGGGGGTACGAGCAGTACTTC. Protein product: CASRGGYEQYF.

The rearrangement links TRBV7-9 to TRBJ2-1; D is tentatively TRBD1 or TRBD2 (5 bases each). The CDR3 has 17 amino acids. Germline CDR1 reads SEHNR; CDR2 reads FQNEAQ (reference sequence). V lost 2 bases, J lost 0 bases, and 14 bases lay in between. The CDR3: CASSLRGAVSSYNEQFF. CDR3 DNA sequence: TGTGCCAGCAGCTTAAGAGGGGCCGTAAGCTCCTACAATGAGCAGTTCTTC.

The CDR3 is CASSRGQGRNQPQHF. In DNA form, the CDR3 reads TGTGCCAGCTCCCGGGGACAGGGGCGGAATCAGCCCCAGCATTTT. The V call is TRBV18, the J call TRBJ1-5, with 10 bases fitting TRBD1. V dropped 6 bases and J dropped 4; count of bases not matched to a gene: 6. CDR1 is KGHSH, CDR2 LQKENI, per germline. This CDR3 comprises 15 residues.